This T cell receptor beta chain was captured in a study of spatial heterogeneity in lung cancer. For the study at large: Detected beta-chain sequences consistently exceeded alpha-chain sequences. Combinations of a unique TCR and a UMI were tallied in raw reads, and on average each appeared more than ten times.

TCRdb used MiXCR to reprocess the 5' RACE reads, holding one entry per CDR3 protein. The profile covers about 26,000 distinct CDR3 sequences, with about 13% appearing a single time and about 25% taken by the ten largest. V lost 4 bases, J lost 4 bases, and 7 bases lay in between. The CDR3 runs to 13 residues. Germline V lookup: CDR1 SSHAT, CDR2 FNYEAQ (reference sequence). Time point denoted: sample taken at primary tumor resection. Unsorted whole RNA samples from tumor, nontumor lung or frozen PBMC were sequenced. Samples were obtained from some 72 donors, all untreated early-stage non-small cell lung cancer patients.

The sequence was obtained from a female donor with early-stage non-small cell lung cancer. Here the sequenced sample was PBMCs, taken at surgery. The gene calls are TRBV7-7 and TRBJ2-2, with D unresolved. The CDR3 region is CASSSTTTGELFF. CDR3 in DNA: TGTGCCAGCAGCTCAACTACCACCGGGGAGCTGTTTTTT.